Shown below are 26 T cell receptor beta chains from a single sample sequenced in a study of human T cells and chemical hapten exposure. Time point defined: patch test 1, 2 weeks after DPC sensitization. Treatment here: therapeutic diphenylcyclopropenone sensitization with weekly scalp DPC. TCRdb analysed the RACE reads with MiXCR anew, one entry per CDR3 protein. The sample gives 90,000 to 120,000 distinct CDR3 sequences, approximately 10% of which show up once; around 3.4% is in the top ten. The specimen was whole blood, collected in connection with sensitization to the hapten diphenylcyclopropenone (DPC). The receptors come from a middle-aged woman with alopecia areata. Some clones in this sample may be carry-over from other donors' samples.

This clonotype showed up many times. V and J are TRBV10-3 and TRBJ1-1; tentatively, D is TRBD1 (6 bases). Per germline, CDR1 ENHRY and CDR2 SYGVKD. V was trimmed by 5 bases and J by 3 bases, leaving 16 bases between them. The CDR3 is 15 residues long. The DNA for the CDR3 is TGTGCCATCAGTCGGGAGGAGGGGGGGTACACTGAAGCTTTCTTT. Amino acid sequence: CAISREEGGYTEAFF.

This clonotype occurred a few times. The chain links TRBV7-2 to TRBJ1-3; D might be TRBD1 (5 bases). The germline gives CDR1 SGHTA, CDR2 FQGNSA. V was cut by 4 bases and J by 3 bases, with 16 bases left in between. The CDR3 is 16 amino acids. The DNA of the CDR3 is TGTGCCAGCAGCTCCCCATGGGAGGGGAATGGAAACACCATATATTTT. The encoded protein is CASSSPWEGNGNTIYF.

The genes are TRBV20-1 and TRBJ1-3, with D hard to call. The length of the CDR3 is 15 residues. Germline V lookup: CDR1 DFQATT, CDR2 SNEGSKA (reference sequence). Trimming left V 2 bases short and J 0 bases short, with 11 bases between. The CDR3 sequence: CSARSVENSGNTIYF. CDR3 DNA sequence: TGCAGTGCTAGATCGGTGGAAAACTCTGGAAACACCATATATTTT.

This rearrangement joins TRBV28 to TRBJ2-7; no reliable D call. The germline V gene has CDR1 MDHEN and CDR2 SYDVKM. The germline V and J ends were trimmed by 3 bases and 3 bases, with 6 bases remaining between them. The CDR3 runs to 12 residues. The CDR3 is CASSFNYYEQYF. In nucleotides, the CDR3 is TGTGCCAGCAGTTTCAATTACTACGAGCAGTACTTC. Filled out from reference TRBV28 and TRBJ2-7, the complete variable domain reads DVKVTQSSRYLVKRTGEKVFLECVQDMDHENMFWYRQDPGLGLRLIYFSYDVKMKEKGDIPEGYSVSREKKERFSLILESASTNQTSMYLCASSFNYYEQYFGPGTRLTVT.

This clonotype showed up many times. The chain employs TRBV4-1 and TRBJ1-2; D gene ambiguous. The CDR3 runs to 15 residues. V was trimmed by 0 bases and J by 5 bases, leaving 13 bases between them. Germline CDR1 MGHRA, CDR2 YSYEKL. CDR3 protein: CASSQDFGLRYGYTF. DNA of the CDR3: TGCGCCAGCAGCCAAGATTTTGGTTTAAGGTATGGCTACACCTTC.

The rearrangement uses TRBV6-5 and TRBJ1-1, with unresolved D. Trimming stripped 0 bases from V and 12 bases from J, with 11 bases between. Germline CDR1 reads MNHEY; CDR2 reads SVGAGI. This CDR3 comprises 12 residues. Written as DNA, the CDR3 is TGTGCCAGCAGTTACTCCCGGGAGGAAACTTTCTTT. It codes for CASSYSREETFF.

This clonotype was seen at least ten times. The J gene is TRBJ2-7, the V gene TRBV3-1; D may correspond to TRBD1 or TRBD2 (5 bases each). This CDR3 has 14 residues. Trimming took 4 bases from V and 3 from J, leaving 13 bases between them. Germline CDR1 reads LGHDT; CDR2 reads YNNKEL (reference sequence). The CDR3 loop reads CASSPVRGVYEQYF. CDR3 bases: TGTGCCAGCAGCCCGGTACGGGGCGTCTACGAGCAGTACTTC.

This clonotype has at least ten counts. J is TRBJ1-1 and V is TRBV18; D is unclear. The V gene's germline CDR1 is KGHSH and CDR2 LQKENI. Trimming removed 2 bases from V and 2 bases from J, with 9 bases in between. CDR3 size: 14 residues. The CDR3 coding sequence is TGTGCCAGCTCACCAGGGAGCGGTAACACTGAAGCTTTCTTT. Translation: CASSPGSGNTEAFF. The full variable domain, completed using reference TRBV18 and TRBJ1-1, is NAGVMQNPRHLVRRRGQEARLRCSPMKGHSHVYWYRQLPEEGLKFMVYLQKENIIDESGMPKERFSAEFPKEGPSILRIQQVVRGDSAAYFCASSPGSGNTEAFFGQGTRLTVV.

This clonotype was picked up a small number of times. This chain links TRBV2 with TRBJ2-7; 9 nucleotides line up with TRBD1. The CDR3 has 14 amino acids. CDR1 and CDR2 from the germline V gene are SNHLY and FYNNEI. V was clipped by 6 bases and J by 7 bases; unmatched bases: 10. This CDR3 reads CASSLQGATREQYF. CDR3 bases: TGTGCCAGCAGCCTACAGGGGGCTACGAGGGAGCAGTACTTC.

The chain joins TRBV20-1 to TRBJ1-6, with 9 bases fitting TRBD1. V lost 8 bases and J lost 7; bases outside the gene matches: 12. Looked up from germline, CDR1 is DFQATT and CDR2 is SNEGSKA (reference sequence). This CDR3 is 15 amino acids long. The DNA of the CDR3 is TGCAGTACTACGACGGGACAGGGTTTCAATTCACCCCTCCACTTT. Its translation: CSTTTGQGFNSPLHF.

This clonotype has at least ten counts. CDR3 nucleotides: TGTGCCAGCAGCTTAGGGGCAGGGACGAGCACAGATACGCAGTATTTT. Translating it yields CASSLGAGTSTDTQYF. V and J are TRBV7-9 and TRBJ2-3, with D tentatively TRBD1 or TRBD2 (5 bases each). This CDR3 spans 16 amino acids. V was shortened by 1 base and J by 0 bases, with 11 bases between the two germline ends. CDR1 is SEHNR and CDR2 is FQNEAQ in the germline V gene (reference sequence). Together with reference TRBV7-9 and TRBJ2-3, the CDR3 gives the full variable domain: DTGVSQNPRHKITKRGQNVTFRCDPISEHNRLYWYRQTLGQGPEFLTYFQNEAQLEKSRLLSDRFSAERPKGSFSTLEIQRTEQGDSAMYLCASSLGAGTSTDTQYFGPGTRLTVL.

As to this clonotype: One junction end does not reproduce the germline sequence, and a read error may be involved. The chain uses TRBV7-7 and TRBJ2-5, with no clear D. Germline assignment: CDR1 SSHAT and CDR2 FNYEAQ (reference sequence). CDR3 length: 13 residues. CDR3 sequence (DNA): TGTGCTAGCAGCCCCCAGGTTGCGGAGACCCAGTACTTC. Residues: CASSPQVAETQYF.

In the case of this clonotype: One end of the junction varies from germline; a read error may be responsible. The chain uses TRBV3-1 and TRBJ2-7, with TRBD2 matching 13 bases. Germline V gene sequence: CDR1 LGHDT, CDR2 YNNKEL (reference sequence). This CDR3 region has 15 residues. The CDR3 region has the DNA TGTGCCAGCAGCCTTGGACTAGCGGGGGTCTACGGGCAGTACTTC. It codes for CASSLGLAGVYGQYF.

With respect to this clonotype: This may stem from a read error, because a much larger clone lies one nucleotide away. The gene calls are TRBV15 and TRBJ2-7, with TRBD1 identical over 7 bases. This CDR3 contains 14 residues. Germline CDR1 and CDR2: LNHNV and YYDKDF (reference sequence). The CDR3: CTTSGKGQFYEQYF. CDR3 nucleotides: TGTACCACCAGCGGCAAGGGACAGTTCTACGAGCAGTACTTC. Full variable domain (rest looked up from reference TRBV15 and TRBJ2-7): DAMVIQNPRYQVTQFGKPVTLSCSQTLNHNVMYWYQQKSSQAPKLLFHYYDKDFNNEADTPDNFQSRRPNTSFCFLDIRSPGLGDTAMYLCTTSGKGQFYEQYFGPGTRLTVT.

The sample holds many counts of this clonotype. The chain combines TRBV7-3 with TRBJ1-1, with D uncertain. The CDR3 contains 15 residues. The V and J ends lost 0 bases and 1 base respectively, with 9 bases between them. Germline V CDR1 and CDR2: SGHTA, FQGTGA. The CDR3 reads CASSLTAGRNTEAFF. CDR3 DNA: TGTGCCAGCAGCTTAACGGCCGGGCGGAACACTGAAGCTTTCTTT.

As regards this clonotype: A single base separates this from a much larger clone, so it may be a read error. The rearrangement joins TRBV6-5 to TRBJ1-2; D call uncertain. Germline CDR1 MNHEY, CDR2 SVGAGI. The CDR3 spans 14 residues. The CDR3 DNA is TGTGCCATCAGTTCGGGGATCGGTTCCTATGGCTACACCTTC. Its protein is CAISSGIGSYGYTF.

The rearrangement joins TRBV6-6 to TRBJ1-4; tentatively, D is TRBD1 (6 bases). This CDR3 is built from 15 residues. The V gene's germline CDR1 is MNHNY and CDR2 SVGAGI (reference sequence). V was shortened by 5 bases and J by 10 bases, with 20 bases between the two germline ends. Written as DNA, the CDR3 is TGTGCCAGCAGTCACTTGACAGGTCCCCTCGTAAAACTGTTTTTT. Its translation: CASSHLTGPLVKLFF.

The chain links TRBV18 to TRBJ2-1, with unresolved D. V was cut by 1 base and J by 7 bases, with 11 bases left in between. Germline V gives CDR1 KGHSH, CDR2 LQKENI. There are 14 residues in the CDR3. The CDR3 loop is CASSPRAGKNEQFF. CDR3 bases: TGTGCCAGCTCACCACGGGCAGGAAAAAATGAGCAGTTCTTC.

This clonotype appeared many times. The V and J genes are TRBV19 and TRBJ2-2; D call uncertain. The germline V and J ends were trimmed by 4 bases and 6 bases, with 12 bases remaining between them. CDR1 is LNHDA, CDR2 SQIVND, per germline (reference sequence). The CDR3 sequence is 14 residues long. The CDR3 DNA is TGTGCCAGTAGTAATAGGTTAAACGCCGGGGAGCTGTTTTTT. Its translation is CASSNRLNAGELFF. Full variable domain (remainder filled in from reference TRBV19 and TRBJ2-2): DGGITQSPKYLFRKEGQNVTLSCEQNLNHDAMYWYRQDPGQGLRLIYYSQIVNDFQKGDIAEGYSVSREKKESFPLTVTSAQKNPTAFYLCASSNRLNAGELFFGEGSRLTVL.

This clonotype was seen a few times. This sequence joins TRBV9 and TRBJ2-5; D possibly corresponds to TRBD1 (6 bases). Germline values: CDR1 SGDLS, CDR2 YYNGEE. This CDR3 contains 14 residues. With 4 bases removed from V and 2 bases from J, the gap between germline ends came to 12 bases. CDR3 sequence: CASSIRTEQETQYF. As DNA, the CDR3 is TGTGCCAGCAGCATCCGGACAGAACAAGAGACCCAGTACTTC.

The V call is TRBV28, the J call TRBJ2-3; D is unresolved. The germline V and J ends were trimmed by 4 bases and 5 bases, with 7 bases remaining between them. Germline CDR1 and CDR2: MDHEN and SYDVKM. This CDR3 is built from 12 residues. This chain's CDR3 is CASSSVIDTQYF. CDR3 nucleotide sequence: TGTGCCAGCAGTTCTGTTATAGATACGCAGTATTTT. Supplemented by reference TRBV28 and TRBJ2-3, the full variable domain reads DVKVTQSSRYLVKRTGEKVFLECVQDMDHENMFWYRQDPGLGLRLIYFSYDVKMKEKGDIPEGYSVSREKKERFSLILESASTNQTSMYLCASSSVIDTQYFGPGTRLTVL.

With regard to this clonotype: One base away lies a much larger clone, so this may be a sequencing read error. The V gene is TRBV14, the J gene TRBJ2-1, with D maybe TRBD2 (5 bases). The CDR3 length is 15 residues. Trimming shortened V by 3 bases and J by 4 bases, and 13 bases separated the two germline ends. Germline V CDR1 and CDR2: SGHDN, FVKESK. The CDR3, as DNA: TGTGCCAGCAGCCATCAGAGGGCCGTGTACAATGAGCAGTTCTTC. Encoded protein: CASSHQRAVYNEQFF. The variable domain in full, completed from reference TRBV14 and TRBJ2-1, reads EAGVTQFPSHSVIEKGQTVTLRCDPISGHDNLYWYRRVMGKEIKFLLHFVKESKQDESGMPNNRFLAERTGGTYSTLKVQPAELEDSGVYFCASSHQRAVYNEQFFGPGTRLTVL.

This clonotype was seen ten or more times. This rearrangement joins TRBV5-1 to TRBJ2-1; 7 bases are a match to TRBD1. Germline V gives CDR1 SGHRS, CDR2 YFSETQ. The CDR3 runs 15 residues. The V gene end was trimmed by 0 bases and the J gene end by 3 bases; junction bases not matched to a gene: 3. DNA for the CDR3: TGCGCCAGCAGCTTGGCCCCAGGGGGCTACAATGAGCAGTTCTTC. Translated, it gives CASSLAPGGYNEQFF.

The chain carries TRBV6-5 and TRBJ1-1; no clear D. Per the germline V gene, CDR1 is MNHEY and CDR2 is SVGAGI. The CDR3 runs 14 residues. V was cut by 2 bases and J by 4 bases, with 11 bases left in between. The CDR3 nucleotides are TGTGCCAGCAGTTACGGCACATGGTCCACTGAAGCTTTCTTT. Encoded protein: CASSYGTWSTEAFF.

This clonotype occurred a few times. The chain couples TRBV7-9 to TRBJ1-1; D unresolved. Germline CDR1 is SEHNR and CDR2 is FQNEAQ (reference sequence). There are 12 residues in the CDR3. The V end lost 4 bases, the J end lost 3 bases, and 6 bases lay between the germline ends. CDR3 region: CASSSHYTEAFF. The CDR3 DNA reads as TGTGCCAGCAGCTCTCACTACACTGAAGCTTTCTTT.

This clonotype came up a few times. The rearrangement links TRBV28 to TRBJ1-2, with D unresolved. Trimming took 6 bases from V and 2 from J, leaving 7 bases between them. Germline-derived CDR1 and CDR2 are MDHEN and SYDVKM. This CDR3 has 12 residues. DNA for the CDR3: TGTGCCAGCAGCCTACAAAACTATGGCTACACCTTC. Amino acids: CASSLQNYGYTF.